This paragraph covers one TCR beta chain sequence. Its target is not known. One end of the junction is discordant with germline, which a read error may explain. These data belong to a study of blood T cells in healthy people across ages. Primed by a sample-barcoded 5' primer and a J-beta primer mix, a second PCR proceeded for roughly 6 to 12 cycles. TCRdb reprocessed the 5' RACE reads with MiXCR, giving one entry per CDR3 protein. The sample contains 450,000 to 600,000 distinct CDR3 sequences, about 26% of which appear only once. General study results and limits: Observed TCR beta diversity showed a strong correlation with the percentage of naive T cells as measured by flow cytometry.

CDR3 length: 15 amino acids. Looked up from germline, CDR1 is SGHRS and CDR2 is YFSETQ. These sequences were also reported in another study, on T cells of mothers and their children. That work adds: Relative to unrelated pairs, biologically related mother-child dyads exhibited marginally greater, non-significant overlap.

Sequenced input: blood. The chain joins TRBV5-1 to TRBJ2-2; D may be TRBD1 (5 bases). The receptor was derived from a boy between 2 and 15 years old in good health. The DNA for the CDR3 is TGCACCAGCAGCTTGAGTCAGGGTAACACCGGGGAGCTGTTTTTT. It yields the protein CTSSLSQGNTGELFF.